This T cell receptor beta chain was identified in a study of cytomegalovirus exposure and HLA in healthy donors. Study-wide results and limits: Later examination showed HLA-associated TCR beta chains had greater clonal expansion than equally common others.

A remark on this clone: Its antigen remains unidentified.

Both 60 Vbeta primers and 13 Jbeta primers went into the PCR. Data came from immunoSEQ multiplex PCR; TCRdb stores just in-frame clones and leaves some out. The table lists about 190,000 clones, 87% of them singletons, with approximately 0.98% in the top ten. This sequence originates from a boy aged 2-9 years in good health and CMV-seronegative. The specimen was PBMCs.

The CDR3 nucleotides are TGTGCCAGCAGCCGACCGGCAGGGGAGCAGTTCTTC. Translating it yields CASSRPAGEQFF. This sequence joins TRBV7-9 and TRBJ2-1; a weak D match, TRBD1 (5 bases). The CDR3 sequence is 12 residues long. Germline V CDR1 and CDR2: SEHNR, FQNEAQ (reference sequence). Trimming took 5 bases from V and 10 from J, leaving 12 bases between them.